Listed here are 10 T cell receptor beta chains from one sample, sequenced in a study of CD4 and CD8 cells across lung adenocarcinoma regions. Each CDR3 protein is one row after TCRdb ran MiXCR on the PCR reads. The data contain approximately 12,000 distinct CDR3 sequences, around 61% of them singletons. The material sequenced was CD8+ T cells from the margin of a lung tumor. The receptors come from a female donor with lung adenocarcinoma. The CD4 and CD8 labels of this study may be unreliable.

The chain combines TRBV6-1 with TRBJ2-5, with D perhaps TRBD2 (6 bases). The J call may be wrong; the DNA end is better matched by TRBJ2-1. Per germline, CDR1 MNHNS and CDR2 SASEGT. This CDR3 is 15 amino acids long. In DNA, the CDR3 is TGTGCCAGCATCCGGGACTCCGGATTTTACAATGAGCAGTTCTTC. The encoded protein is CASIRDSGFYNEQFF.

This clonotype showed up many times. This sequence joins TRBV7-2 and TRBJ1-1; no definite D call. This CDR3 comprises 14 residues. The germline V and J ends were trimmed by 1 base and 0 bases, with 6 bases remaining between them. The V gene's germline CDR1 is SGHTA and CDR2 FQGNSA. The CDR3 nucleotides are TGTGCCAGCAGCTTAGGCAAACTGAACACTGAAGCTTTCTTT. It encodes CASSLGKLNTEAFF.

With regard to this clonotype: Compared with germline, one end of the junction differs, possibly owing to a read error. The rearrangement joins TRBV6-1 to TRBJ2-3; tentatively, D is TRBD1 or TRBD2 (5 bases each). The length of the CDR3 is 15 residues. In germline, CDR1 is MNHNS, CDR2 SASEGT. The CDR3 DNA reads as TGTGGCAGCAGTCCGGGGCTGTGGGCCACAAATATTCAGTACTTT. Its protein product is CGSSPGLWATNIQYF.

This clonotype is classed as medium-sized. This chain connects TRBV6-1 to TRBJ2-3; no clear D. CDR3 length: 14 amino acids. Germline V gives CDR1 MNHNS, CDR2 SASEGT. V gave up 6 bases and J gave up 4 bases, with 14 bases separating them. The CDR3 spells CASSREAEADTQYF. DNA for the CDR3: TGTGCCAGCAGCCGAGAAGCCGAGGCAGATACGCAGTATTTT.

Here the CDR3 reads CAGMGLGAGSTEAQYF. The CDR3 DNA reads TGTGCCGGCATGGGCCTCGGGGCTGGGAGCACAGAGGCGCAGTATTTT. The rearrangement uses TRBV6-1 and TRBJ2-3; D could derive from TRBD1 or TRBD2 (5 bases each). Germline lookup yields CDR1 MNHNS and CDR2 SASEGT. Deletions cut 11 bases from V and 10 bases from J, with 31 bases between. The CDR3 is 16 residues long.

The table lists this clonotype with many counts. The chain couples TRBV4-1 to TRBJ2-7, with D perhaps given as TRBD1 or TRBD2 (5 bases each). Germline CDR1 MGHRA, CDR2 YSYEKL. The CDR3 is 16 residues long. The germline V and J ends were trimmed by 0 bases and 0 bases, with 12 bases remaining between them. The CDR3 reads CASSQDWPGSSYEQYF. The CDR3 DNA sequence: TGCGCCAGCAGCCAAGATTGGCCAGGGAGCTCCTACGAGCAGTACTTC.

By share, this clonotype counts as medium-sized (0.01 to 0.1%). J is TRBJ1-2 and V is TRBV4-1; TRBD1 aligns across 7 bases. The CDR3 has 16 amino acids. Germline V gives CDR1 MGHRA, CDR2 YSYEKL. V dropped 0 bases and J dropped 4; count of bases not matched to a gene: 8. For the CDR3, the DNA is TGCGCCAGCAGCCAAGACTCCCTACAGGGGACCTATGGCTACACCTTC. It is translated as CASSQDSLQGTYGYTF.

The rearrangement joins TRBV6-8 to TRBJ2-5; D is possibly TRBD1 (6 bases). From germline, CDR1 is MNHGY and CDR2 SAAAGT. There are 14 residues in the CDR3. CDR3 protein: CARSGGGGQETQYF. CDR3 bases: TGTGCGAGGAGTGGGGGCGGTGGCCAGGAGACCCAGTACTTC.

About this clonotype: A read error may be the cause here, since a much bigger clone is one base away. V is TRBV6-5 and J is TRBJ2-1, with D unclear. The V gene's germline CDR1 is MNHEY and CDR2 SVGAGI. This CDR3 has 14 amino acids. The ends were cut back, 0 bases at V and 10 bases at J, with 13 bases in the middle. For the CDR3, the DNA is TGTGCCAGCAGTTACTCCGTCGGAACCTACGAGCAGTTCTTC. Translated, it gives CASSYSVGTYEQFF.

The sample holds a few counts of this clonotype. The chain joins TRBV6-1 to TRBJ1-6, with 7 nucleotides matching TRBD1. Per germline, CDR1 MNHNS and CDR2 SASEGT. V lost 2 bases, J lost 10 bases, and 23 bases stayed unmatched. The CDR3 covers 20 residues. CDR3 in amino acids: CASSESRFQGQLRIGSPLHF. The CDR3 region has the DNA TGTGCCAGCAGTGAATCCCGGTTCCAGGGACAGCTAAGGATTGGCTCACCCCTCCACTTT.